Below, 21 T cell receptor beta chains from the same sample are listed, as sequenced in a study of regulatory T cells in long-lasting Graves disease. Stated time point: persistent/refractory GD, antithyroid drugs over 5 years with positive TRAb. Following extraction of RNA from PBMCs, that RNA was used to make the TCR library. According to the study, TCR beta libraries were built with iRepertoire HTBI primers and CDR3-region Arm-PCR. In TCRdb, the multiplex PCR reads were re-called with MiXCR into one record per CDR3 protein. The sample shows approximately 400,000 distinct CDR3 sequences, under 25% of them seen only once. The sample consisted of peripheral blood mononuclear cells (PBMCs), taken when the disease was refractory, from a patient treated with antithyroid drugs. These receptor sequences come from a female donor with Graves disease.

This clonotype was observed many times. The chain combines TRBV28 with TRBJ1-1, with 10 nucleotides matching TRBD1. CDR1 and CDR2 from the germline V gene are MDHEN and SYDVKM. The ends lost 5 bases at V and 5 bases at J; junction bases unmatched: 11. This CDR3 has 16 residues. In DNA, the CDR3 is TGTGCCAGCAGTCCCGGACAGGGGGTATGGGCAACTGAAGCTTTCTTT. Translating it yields CASSPGQGVWATEAFF.

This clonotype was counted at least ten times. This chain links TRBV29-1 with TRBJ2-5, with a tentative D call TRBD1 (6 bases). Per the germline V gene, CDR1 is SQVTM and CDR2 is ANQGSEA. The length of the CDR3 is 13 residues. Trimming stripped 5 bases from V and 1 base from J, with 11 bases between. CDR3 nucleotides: TGCAGCGTTAAGACAGGTCGCCAAGAGACCCAGTACTTC. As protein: CSVKTGRQETQYF.

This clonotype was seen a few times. In DNA, the CDR3 is TGCAGTGCTCAGACAGTCTACGAGCAGTACTTC. It translates to CSAQTVYEQYF. J is TRBJ2-7 and V is TRBV20-1; D is possibly TRBD1 (5 bases). CDR3 size: 11 residues. V lost 5 bases to trimming and J lost 3 bases, with 8 bases between them. CDR1 is DFQATT, CDR2 SNEGSKA, per germline (reference sequence).

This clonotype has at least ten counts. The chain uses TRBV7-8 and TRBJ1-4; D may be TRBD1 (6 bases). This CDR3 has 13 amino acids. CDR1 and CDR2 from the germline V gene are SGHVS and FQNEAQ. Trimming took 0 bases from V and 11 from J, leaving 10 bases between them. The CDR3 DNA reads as TGTGCCAGCAGCTTAGCCTTCACAGGGAAACTGTTTTTT. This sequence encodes CASSLAFTGKLFF.

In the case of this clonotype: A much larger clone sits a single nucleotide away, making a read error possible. In DNA form, the CDR3 reads TGTGCCAGCAGTTACGCGGCCAAACCCGACTACGAGCAGTACTTC. Encoded protein: CASSYAAKPDYEQYF. The chain carries TRBV6-5 and TRBJ2-7; no definite D call. The V gene's germline CDR1 is MNHEY and CDR2 SVGAGI. V was clipped by 2 bases and J by 3 bases, with 14 bases between them. This CDR3 has 15 residues.

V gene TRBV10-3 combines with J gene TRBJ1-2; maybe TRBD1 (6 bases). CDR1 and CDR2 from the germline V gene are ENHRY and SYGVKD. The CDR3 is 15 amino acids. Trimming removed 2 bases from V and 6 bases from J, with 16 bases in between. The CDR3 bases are TGTGCCATCAGTGAGATGCCCCAGGGGTTGGATGGCTACACCTTC. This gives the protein CAISEMPQGLDGYTF.

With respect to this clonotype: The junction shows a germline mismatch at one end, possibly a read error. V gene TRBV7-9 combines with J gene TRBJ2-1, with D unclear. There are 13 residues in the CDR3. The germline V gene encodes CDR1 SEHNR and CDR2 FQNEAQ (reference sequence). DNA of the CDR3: TGTGCCAGTAGCTTTACCTCGCCCATCGAGCAGTTCTTC. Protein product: CASSFTSPIEQFF.

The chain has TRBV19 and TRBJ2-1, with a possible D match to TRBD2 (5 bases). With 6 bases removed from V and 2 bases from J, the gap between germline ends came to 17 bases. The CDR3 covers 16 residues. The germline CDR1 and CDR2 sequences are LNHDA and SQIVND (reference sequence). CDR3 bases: TGTGCCAGTAGCCCTCAAGGAGCGGCGACCTACAATGAGCAGTTCTTC. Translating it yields CASSPQGAATYNEQFF.

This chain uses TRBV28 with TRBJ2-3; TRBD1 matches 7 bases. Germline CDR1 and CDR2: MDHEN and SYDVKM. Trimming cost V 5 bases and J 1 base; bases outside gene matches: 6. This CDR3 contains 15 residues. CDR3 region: CASSGSGQGTDTQYF. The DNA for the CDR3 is TGTGCCAGCAGTGGGTCAGGACAGGGCACAGATACGCAGTATTTT.

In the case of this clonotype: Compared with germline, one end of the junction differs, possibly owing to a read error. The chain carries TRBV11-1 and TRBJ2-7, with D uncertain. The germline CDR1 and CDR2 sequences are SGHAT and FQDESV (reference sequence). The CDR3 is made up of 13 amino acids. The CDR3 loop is CASSLGSSYGQYF. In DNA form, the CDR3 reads TGTGCCAGCAGCTTAGGGTCCTCCTACGGGCAGTACTTC.

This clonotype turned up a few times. The CDR3 loop reads CATSRVPGGTQETQYF. CDR3 DNA: TGTGCCACCAGCAGAGTCCCGGGCGGAACTCAAGAGACCCAGTACTTC. The rearrangement joins TRBV15 to TRBJ2-5; D not certain. Looked up from germline, CDR1 is LNHNV and CDR2 is YYDKDF (reference sequence). Trimming removed 1 base from V and 2 bases from J, with 14 bases in between. This CDR3 comprises 16 residues.

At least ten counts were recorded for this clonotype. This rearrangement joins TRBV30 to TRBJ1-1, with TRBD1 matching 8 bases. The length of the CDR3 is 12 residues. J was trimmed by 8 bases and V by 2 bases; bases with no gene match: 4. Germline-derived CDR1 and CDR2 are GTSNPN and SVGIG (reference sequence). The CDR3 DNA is TGTGCCTGGAGTCAGACAGGGGCAGAAGCTTTCTTT. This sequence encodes CAWSQTGAEAFF. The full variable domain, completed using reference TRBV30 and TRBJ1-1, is SQTIHQWPATLVQPVGSPLSLECTVEGTSNPNLYWYRQAAGRGLQLLFYSVGIGQISSEVPQNLSASRPQDRQFILSSKKLLLSDSGFYLCAWSQTGAEAFFGQGTRLTVV.

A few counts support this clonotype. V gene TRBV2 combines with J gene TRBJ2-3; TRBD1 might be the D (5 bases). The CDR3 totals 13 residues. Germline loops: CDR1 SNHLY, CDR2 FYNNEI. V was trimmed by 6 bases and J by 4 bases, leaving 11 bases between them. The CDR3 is CASRVWGADTQYF. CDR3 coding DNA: TGTGCCAGCAGGGTATGGGGCGCAGATACGCAGTATTTT.

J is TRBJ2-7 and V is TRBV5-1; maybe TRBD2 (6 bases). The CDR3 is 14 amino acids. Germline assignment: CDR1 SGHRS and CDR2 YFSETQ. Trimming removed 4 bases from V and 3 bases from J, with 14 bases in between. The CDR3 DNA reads TGCGCCAGCAGCCAACGGGACTTCGGCTACGAGCAGTACTTC. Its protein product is CASSQRDFGYEQYF. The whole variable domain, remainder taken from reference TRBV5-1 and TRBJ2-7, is KAGVTQTPRYLIKTRGQQVTLSCSPISGHRSVSWYQQTPGQGLQFLFEYFSETQRNKGNFPGRFSGRQFSNSRSEMNVSTLELGDSALYLCASSQRDFGYEQYFGPGTRLTVT.

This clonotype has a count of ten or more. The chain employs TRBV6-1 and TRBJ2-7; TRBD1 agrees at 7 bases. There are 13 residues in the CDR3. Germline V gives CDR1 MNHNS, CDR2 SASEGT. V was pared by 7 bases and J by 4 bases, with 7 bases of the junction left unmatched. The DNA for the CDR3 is TGTGCCAGCACCACGGGACAGAGATACGAGCAGTACTTC. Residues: CASTTGQRYEQYF.

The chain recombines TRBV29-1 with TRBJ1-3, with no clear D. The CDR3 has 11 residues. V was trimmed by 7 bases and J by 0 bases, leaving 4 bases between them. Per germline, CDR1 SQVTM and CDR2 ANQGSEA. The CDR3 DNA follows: TGCAGCGCCAACTCTGGAAACACCATATATTTT. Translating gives CSANSGNTIYF.

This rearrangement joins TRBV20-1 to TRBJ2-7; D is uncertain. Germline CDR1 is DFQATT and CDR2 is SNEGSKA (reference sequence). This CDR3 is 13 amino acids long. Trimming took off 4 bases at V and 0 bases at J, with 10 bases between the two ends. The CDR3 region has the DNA TGCAGTGCTACCGTGTTGAGCTCCTACGAGCAGTACTTC. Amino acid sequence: CSATVLSSYEQYF.

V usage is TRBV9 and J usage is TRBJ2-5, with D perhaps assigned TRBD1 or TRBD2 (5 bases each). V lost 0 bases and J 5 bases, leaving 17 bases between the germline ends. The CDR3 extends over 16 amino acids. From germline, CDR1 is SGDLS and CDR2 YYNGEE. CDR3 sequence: CASSVEHSPGAETQYF. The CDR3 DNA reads TGTGCCAGCAGCGTAGAGCACAGCCCCGGGGCGGAGACCCAGTACTTC.

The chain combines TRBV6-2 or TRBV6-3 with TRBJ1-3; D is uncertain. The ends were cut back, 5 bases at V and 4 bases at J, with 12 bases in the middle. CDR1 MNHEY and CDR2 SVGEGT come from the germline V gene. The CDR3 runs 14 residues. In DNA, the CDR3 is TGTGCCAGCAGTCCTATATCAGCAGGAAACACCATATATTTT. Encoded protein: CASSPISAGNTIYF.

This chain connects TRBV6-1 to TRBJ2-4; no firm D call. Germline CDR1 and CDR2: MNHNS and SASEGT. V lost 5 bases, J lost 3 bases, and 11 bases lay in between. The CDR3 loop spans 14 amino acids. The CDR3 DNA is TGTGCCAGCAGTCTTACACCGGACAAAAACATTCAGTACTTC. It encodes CASSLTPDKNIQYF.

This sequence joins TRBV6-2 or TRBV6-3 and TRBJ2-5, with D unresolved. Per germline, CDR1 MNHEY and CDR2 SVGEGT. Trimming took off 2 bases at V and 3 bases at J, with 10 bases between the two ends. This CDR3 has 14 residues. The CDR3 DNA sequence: TGTGCCAGCAGTTACAGGGATTCCAAAGAGACCCAGTACTTC. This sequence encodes CASSYRDSKETQYF.